The present T cell receptor (beta chain) was sequenced within a study of CD8 T cells in ankylosing spondylitis. Overall study findings and caveats: A TCR beta motif made of fewer than 10 highly homologous variants seemed typical of ankylosing spondylitis blood. Reports say disease-linked clones showed up significantly more in matched ankylosing spondylitis synovial fluid.

This clonotype appeared a few times. No antigen is known for it. The TCR beta libraries were generated through quantitative 5'-RACE incorporating molecular barcodes. TCRdb reprocessed the 5' RACE reads via MiXCR and lists one record per CDR3 protein. The sample lists 250,000 or so distinct CDR3 sequences, about 10% seen once, with 6% to 8% in the top ten. The CDR3 extends over 16 amino acids. The germline CDR1 and CDR2 sequences are SGHRS and YFSETQ. V dropped 3 bases and J dropped 0 bases, with 13 bases sitting between them. The specimen sequenced was blood, either unsorted or a sorted T cell fraction (not recorded which). The clonotype originates from a male donor with ankylosing spondylitis or in good health (not recorded which). V is TRBV5-1 and J is TRBJ1-3; the D gene is possibly TRBD1 (6 bases). The CDR3 loop reads CASSSLVGGSGNTIYF. CDR3 sequence (DNA): TGCGCCAGCAGCTCCCTCGTAGGGGGCTCTGGAAACACCATATATTTT.